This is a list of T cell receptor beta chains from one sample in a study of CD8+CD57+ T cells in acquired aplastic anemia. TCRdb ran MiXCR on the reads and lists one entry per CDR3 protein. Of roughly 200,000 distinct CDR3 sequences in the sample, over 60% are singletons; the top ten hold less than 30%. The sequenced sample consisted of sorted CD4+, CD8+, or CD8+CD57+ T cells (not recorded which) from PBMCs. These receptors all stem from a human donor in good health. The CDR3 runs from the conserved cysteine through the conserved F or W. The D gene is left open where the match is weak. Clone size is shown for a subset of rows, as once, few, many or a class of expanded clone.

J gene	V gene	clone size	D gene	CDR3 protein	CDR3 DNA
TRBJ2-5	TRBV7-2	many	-	CASSLAGWETQYF	TGTGCCAGCAGCTTAGCTGGGTGGGAGACCCAGTACTTC
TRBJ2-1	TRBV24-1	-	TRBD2	CATSDLSGGSSYNEQFF	TGTGCCACCAGTGATTTAAGCGGGGGGAGCTCCTACAATGAGCAGTTCTTC
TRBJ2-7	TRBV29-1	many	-	CSVEYPGIGYEQYF	TGCAGCGTTGAATATCCAGGGATAGGGTACGAGCAGTACTTC
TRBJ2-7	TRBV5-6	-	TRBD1	CASRRQGGPYEQYF	TGTGCCAGCAGGAGACAGGGCGGTCCCTACGAGCAGTACTTC
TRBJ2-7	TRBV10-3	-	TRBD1	CAIGTGLTYEQYF	TGTGCCATCGGGACAGGCCTGACCTACGAGCAGTACTTC
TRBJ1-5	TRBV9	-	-	CASSSGGAGNEQPQHF	TGTGCCAGCAGTTCCGGGGGGGCCGGGAATGAGCAGCCCCAGCATTTT
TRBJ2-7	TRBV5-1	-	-	CASSSEGGRAHEQYF	TGCGCCAGCAGCTCGGAGGGAGGTAGGGCCCACGAGCAGTACTTC
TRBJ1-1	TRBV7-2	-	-	CASSSWDIRNTEAFF	TGTGCCAGCAGCTCCTGGGATATCAGGAACACTGAAGCTTTCTTT
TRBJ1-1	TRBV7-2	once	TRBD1	CASSSRTGTTEAFF	TGTGCCAGCAGCTCGCGGACAGGGACCACTGAAGCTTTCTTT
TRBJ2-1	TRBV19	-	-	CASLQFPYNEQFF	TGTGCCAGCTTACAGTTCCCCTACAATGAGCAGTTCTTC
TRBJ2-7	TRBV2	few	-	CASSEVDGRYEQYF	TGTGCCAGCAGTGAAGTAGACGGTAGATACGAGCAGTACTTC
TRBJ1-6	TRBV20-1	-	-	CSARGTRSSYNSPLHF	TGCAGTGCTAGGGGAACACGGAGCTCCTATAATTCACCCCTCCACTTT
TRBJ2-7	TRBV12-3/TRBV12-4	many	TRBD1	CASTTRTGGTYEQYF	TGTGCCAGCACAACCAGGACAGGGGGGACCTACGAGCAGTACTTC
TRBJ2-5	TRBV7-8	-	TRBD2	CASSQAPLAAF	TGTGCCAGCAGCCAAGCCCCACTAGCGGCCTTC
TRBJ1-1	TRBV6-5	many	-	CASSRQTREAEAFF	TGTGCCAGCAGTCGTCAGACCCGGGAGGCTGAAGCTTTCTTT